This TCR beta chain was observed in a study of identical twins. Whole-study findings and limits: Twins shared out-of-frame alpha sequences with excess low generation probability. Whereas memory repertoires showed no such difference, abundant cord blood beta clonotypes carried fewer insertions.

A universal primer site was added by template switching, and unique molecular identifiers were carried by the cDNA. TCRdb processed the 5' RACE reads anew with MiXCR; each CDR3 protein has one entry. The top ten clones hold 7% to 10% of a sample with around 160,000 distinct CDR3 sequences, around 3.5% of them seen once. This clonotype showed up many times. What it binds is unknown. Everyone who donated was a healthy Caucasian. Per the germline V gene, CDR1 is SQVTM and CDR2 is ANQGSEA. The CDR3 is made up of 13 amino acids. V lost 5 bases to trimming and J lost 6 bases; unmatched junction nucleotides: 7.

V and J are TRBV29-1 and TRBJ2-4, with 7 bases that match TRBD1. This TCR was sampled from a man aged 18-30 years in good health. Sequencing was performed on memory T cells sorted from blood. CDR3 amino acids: CSVLRQGRNIQYF. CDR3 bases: TGCAGCGTTCTTCGACAGGGTAGAAACATTCAGTACTTC.